The source of this T cell receptor (beta chain) is a study of blood T cell repertoires in COVID-19. Study information: Researchers got acute and convalescent COVID-19 samples from the United States, Italy and Spain. T cells, B-cell-depleted T cells, or PBMCs supplied cDNA or gDNA.

The authors' processing: Estimates of nucleated cell counts were drawn from the amplification of reference gene primers. The table came from immunoSEQ multiplex PCR; TCRdb's copy has only in-frame clones and leaves some out. V and J calls and clone size come straight from that table; D and trimming were deduced from the DNA. The table lists roughly 240,000 clones, approximately 85% of them singletons. Trimming stripped 7 bases from V and 5 bases from J, with 18 bases between. The germline CDR1 and CDR2 sequences are MNHEY and SVGAGI. The CDR3 runs to 14 residues. The J gene is TRBJ2-7, the V gene TRBV6-5; tentative D call: TRBD2 (6 bases). The sequence came from a woman between 45 and 65 years old with acute COVID-19. Sequencing input: PBMCs or T cells enriched from blood (not recorded which). The CDR3, as DNA: TGTGCCAGCAATGGGATCTGGCGGGGAGACGAGCAGTACTTC. Translated, it gives CASNGIWRGDEQYF.